The sample holds a few counts of the clone carrying this TCR beta chain. Its specificity is not known. This sample is drawn from a study of OX40 agonist ivuxolimab in advanced cancers. Sequencing was performed with immunoSEQ multiplex PCR; in TCRdb, only in-frame clones are kept and a portion is missing. The sample carries about 66,000 clones, roughly 85% recorded once. This CDR3 has 14 amino acids. Germline CDR1 and CDR2: MNHEY and SVGAGI. V lost 4 bases, J lost 1 base, and 7 bases lay in between. General study findings and limits: Clonal expansion among partial responders at 0.1-3.0 mg/kg ranked near the lowest.

The source was CD4+ or CD8+ T cells sorted from blood, collected in a trial of the OX40 agonist ivuxolimab. The chain links TRBV6-5 to TRBJ2-2, with D unclear. The receptor comes from an adult with an advanced solid tumor such as melanoma, head and neck, liver or kidney cancer. CDR3 in amino acids: CASSLPGNTGELFF. The DNA for the CDR3 is TGTGCCAGCAGTTTGCCCGGGAACACCGGGGAGCTGTTTTTT.